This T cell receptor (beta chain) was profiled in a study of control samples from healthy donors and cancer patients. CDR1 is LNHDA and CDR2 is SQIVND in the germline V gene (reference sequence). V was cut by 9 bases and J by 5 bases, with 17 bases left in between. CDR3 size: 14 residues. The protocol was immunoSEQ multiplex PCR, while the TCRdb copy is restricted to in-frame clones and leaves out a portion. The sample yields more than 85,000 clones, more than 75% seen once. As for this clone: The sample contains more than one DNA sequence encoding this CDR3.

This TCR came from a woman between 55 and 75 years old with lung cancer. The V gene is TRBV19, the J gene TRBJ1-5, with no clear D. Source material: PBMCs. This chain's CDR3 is CASNSLGFDQPQHF. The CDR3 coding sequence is TGTGCCAGCAACTCCTTGGGGTTCGATCAGCCCCAGCATTTT.